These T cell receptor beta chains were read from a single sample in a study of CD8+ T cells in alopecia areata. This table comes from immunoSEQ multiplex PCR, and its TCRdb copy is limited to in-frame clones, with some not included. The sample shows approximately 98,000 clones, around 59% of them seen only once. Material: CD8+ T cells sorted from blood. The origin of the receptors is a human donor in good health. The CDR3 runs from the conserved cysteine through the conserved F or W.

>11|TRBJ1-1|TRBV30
CAWSHAIEAFF
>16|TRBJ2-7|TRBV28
CASSLFYGTGYYEQYF
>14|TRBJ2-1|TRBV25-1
CASSGPVLAGEQFF
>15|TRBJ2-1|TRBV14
CASRPSGGRDNEQFF
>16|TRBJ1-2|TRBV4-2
CASSQAPLPGDYGYTF
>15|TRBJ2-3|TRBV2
CASTERDRDTDTQYF
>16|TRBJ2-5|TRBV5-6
CASSLAVVRGQETQYF
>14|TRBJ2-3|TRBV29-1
CSVGLAGETDTQYF
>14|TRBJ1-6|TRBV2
CASRPGFGNSPLHF
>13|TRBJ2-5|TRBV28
CASRSREEETQYF
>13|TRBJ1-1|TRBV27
CASSFGQLSEAFF
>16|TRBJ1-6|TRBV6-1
CASSEAGAAYNSPLHF
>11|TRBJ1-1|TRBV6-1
CASKTNTEAFF
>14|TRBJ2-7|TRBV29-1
CSVEGPTGVREQYF
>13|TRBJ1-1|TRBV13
CASSLVRATEAFF
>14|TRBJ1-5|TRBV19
CASSLGNSNQPQHF
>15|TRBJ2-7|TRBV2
CASRGTGVSSYEQYF
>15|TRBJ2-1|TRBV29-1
CSVIKSGTSYNEQFF
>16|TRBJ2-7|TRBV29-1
CSVEEVDRDMTYEQYF
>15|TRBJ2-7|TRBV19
CASSPPTGGYHEQYF
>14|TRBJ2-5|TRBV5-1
CASSFGDGLETQYF
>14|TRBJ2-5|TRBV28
CASSLKPTEETQYF
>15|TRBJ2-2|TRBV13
CASSTDTQNTGELFF
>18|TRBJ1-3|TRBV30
CAWSATNRGLSSGNTIYF
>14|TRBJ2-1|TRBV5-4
CASSQDRGNNEQFF
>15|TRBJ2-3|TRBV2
CASSAGTVSTDTQYF
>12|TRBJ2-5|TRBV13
CASSLGRQTQYF
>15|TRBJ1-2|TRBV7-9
CASSPGGGKNYGYTF
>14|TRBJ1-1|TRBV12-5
CASGLGEMNTEAFF
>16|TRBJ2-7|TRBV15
CATSRDLDSFLDEQYF
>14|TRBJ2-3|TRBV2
CASSERDSPDTQYF
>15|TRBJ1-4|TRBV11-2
CASSLGGALGEKLFF
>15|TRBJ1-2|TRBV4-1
CASSPSGRGLDGYTF
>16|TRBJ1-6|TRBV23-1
CASTQRRGRRSSPLHF
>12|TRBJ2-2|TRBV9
CASRGNTGELFF
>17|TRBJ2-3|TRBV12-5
CASGLVVIPGLGDTQYF
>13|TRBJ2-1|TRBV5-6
CASRGQETDEQFF
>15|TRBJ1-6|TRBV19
CASSINVFRNSPLHF
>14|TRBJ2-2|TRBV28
CASSPLRNTGELFF
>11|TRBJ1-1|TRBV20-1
CSANRDRDAFF
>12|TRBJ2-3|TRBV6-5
CASSPGGYTQYF